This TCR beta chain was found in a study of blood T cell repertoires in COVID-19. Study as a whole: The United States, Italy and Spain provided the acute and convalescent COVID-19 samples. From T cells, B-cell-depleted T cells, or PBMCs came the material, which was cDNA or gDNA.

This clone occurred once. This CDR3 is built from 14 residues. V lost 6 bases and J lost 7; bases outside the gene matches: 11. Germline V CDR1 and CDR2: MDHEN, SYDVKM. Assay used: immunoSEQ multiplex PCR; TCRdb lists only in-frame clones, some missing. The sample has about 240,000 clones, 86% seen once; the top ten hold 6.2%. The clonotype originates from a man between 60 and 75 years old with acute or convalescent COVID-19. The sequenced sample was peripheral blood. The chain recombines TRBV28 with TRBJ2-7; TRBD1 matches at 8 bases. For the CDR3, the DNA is TGTGCCAGCAGCCCCCGGACAGGGTTTGGAGAGCAGTACTTC. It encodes CASSPRTGFGEQYF.